This T cell receptor (beta chain) was observed in a study of control samples from healthy donors and cancer patients. J lost 7 bases, V lost 6 bases, and 9 bases had no gene match. Germline V lookup: CDR1 MNHEY, CDR2 SVGAGI. This CDR3 has 14 residues. Libraries were prepared by immunoSEQ multiplex PCR; TCRdb keeps only in-frame clonotypes and omits some of them. The data show more than 75,000 clones, with around 84% seen just once and about 38% held by the top ten. On this clone itself: This may be a read error: a much more frequent sequence differs by one nucleotide.

Sequenced sample: PBMCs. This TCR was sampled from a man in his 70s with lung cancer. The J gene is TRBJ1-5, the V gene TRBV6-5, with 7 bases matching TRBD1. CDR3 loop: CASSLGGQRQPQHF. CDR3 coding DNA: TGTGCCAGCAGCCTAGGGGGCCAAAGGCAGCCCCAGCATTTT.